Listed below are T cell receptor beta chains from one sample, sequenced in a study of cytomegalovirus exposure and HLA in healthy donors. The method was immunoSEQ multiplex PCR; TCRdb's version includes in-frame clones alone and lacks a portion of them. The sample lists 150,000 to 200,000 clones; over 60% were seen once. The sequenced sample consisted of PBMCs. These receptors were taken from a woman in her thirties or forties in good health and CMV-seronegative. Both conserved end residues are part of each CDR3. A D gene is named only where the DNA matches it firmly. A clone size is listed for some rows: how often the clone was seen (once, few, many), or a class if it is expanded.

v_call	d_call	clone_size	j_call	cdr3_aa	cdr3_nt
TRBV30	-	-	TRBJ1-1	CAWSKGVSAEAFF	TGTGCCTGGAGTAAGGGAGTCTCGGCTGAAGCTTTCTTT
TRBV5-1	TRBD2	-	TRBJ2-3	CASKTSGRATDTQYF	TGCGCCAGCAAGACTAGCGGGAGGGCTACAGATACGCAGTATTTT
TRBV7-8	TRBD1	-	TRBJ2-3	CASSRQGTDTQYF	TGTGCCAGCAGCCGACAGGGAACAGATACGCAGTATTTT
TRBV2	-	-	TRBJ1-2	CASSEEQNYGYTF	TGTGCCAGCAGTGAAGAACAGAACTATGGCTACACCTTC
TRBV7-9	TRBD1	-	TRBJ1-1	CASSLAQGGFTEAFF	TGTGCCAGCAGCTTAGCACAGGGGGGGTTCACTGAAGCTTTCTTT
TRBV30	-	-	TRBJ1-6	CAWSVRNPGSSPLHF	TGTGCCTGGAGTGTACGAAACCCTGGGAGTTCACCCCTCCACTTT
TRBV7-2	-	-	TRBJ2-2	CASSFSLANTGELFF	TGTGCCAGCAGCTTTTCACTCGCGAACACCGGGGAGCTGTTTTTT
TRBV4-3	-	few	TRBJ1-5	CASSQGQVSQPQHF	TGCGCCAGCAGCCAAGGCCAGGTCAGTCAGCCCCAGCATTTT
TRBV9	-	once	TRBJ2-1	CASSVQGNRVNEQFF	TGTGCCAGCAGCGTCCAGGGGAATCGGGTCAATGAGCAGTTCTTC
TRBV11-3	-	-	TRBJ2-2	CASSLAGPNAGELFF	TGTGCCAGCAGCTTAGCAGGGCCGAACGCCGGGGAGCTGTTTTTT
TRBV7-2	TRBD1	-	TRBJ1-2	CASSLGQGGDYGYTF	TGTGCCAGCAGCCTCGGACAGGGGGGAGACTATGGCTACACCTTC
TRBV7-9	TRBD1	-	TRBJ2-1	CASSPPTGQGPTNEQFF	TGTGCCAGCAGCCCGCCCACGGGACAGGGACCAACCAATGAGCAGTTCTTC
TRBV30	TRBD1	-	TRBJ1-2	CAWSVGQGAGYTF	TGTGCCTGGAGTGTAGGACAGGGGGCGGGCTACACCTTC
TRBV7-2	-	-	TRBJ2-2	CASSLGPRDTGELFF	TGTGCAAGCAGCTTAGGCCCCCGGGACACCGGGGAGCTGTTTTTT
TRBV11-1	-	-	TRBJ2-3	CASSLRELTDTQYF	TGTGCCAGCAGCTTACGGGAGCTTACAGATACGCAGTATTTT
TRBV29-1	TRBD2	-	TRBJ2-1	CSVEGLAGAYNEQFF	TGCAGCGTTGAAGGGCTAGCGGGCGCCTACAATGAGCAGTTCTTC
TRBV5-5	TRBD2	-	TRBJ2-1	CASSLVGTSGADSYNEQFF	TGTGCCAGCAGCTTGGTAGGGACTAGCGGAGCTGACTCCTACAATGAGCAGTTCTTC
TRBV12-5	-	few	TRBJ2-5	CASGTSATQYF	TGTGCTAGTGGTACCAGCGCGACCCAGTACTTC
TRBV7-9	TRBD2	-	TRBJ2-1	CASSLSGSSREQFF	TGTGCCAGCAGCTTAAGCGGGAGTTCTCGTGAGCAGTTCTTC
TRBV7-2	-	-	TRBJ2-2	CASSLVTLSAGELFF	TGTGCCAGCAGCTTAGTTACCCTAAGTGCCGGGGAGCTGTTTTTT
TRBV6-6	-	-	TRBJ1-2	CASSLPDTFLNYGYTF	TGTGCCAGCAGCCTCCCCGACACCTTTCTTAACTATGGCTACACCTTC
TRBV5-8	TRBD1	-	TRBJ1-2	CASSPRDSYGYTF	TGTGCCAGCAGCCCCCGGGACAGCTATGGCTACACCTTC
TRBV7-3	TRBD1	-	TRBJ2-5	CASSLIGAQGEETQYF	TGTGCCAGCAGCTTAATCGGAGCGCAGGGGGAGGAGACCCAGTACTTC
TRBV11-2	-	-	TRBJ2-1	CASSPRTFREQFF	TGTGCCAGCAGCCCCCGGACATTCCGGGAGCAGTTCTTC
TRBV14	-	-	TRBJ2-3	CASSPTAPDTQYF	TGTGCCAGCAGCCCGACAGCGCCAGATACGCAGTATTTT
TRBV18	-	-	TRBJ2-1	CASSPRRGEQFF	TGTGCCAGCTCACCTCGACGAGGCGAGCAGTTCTTC
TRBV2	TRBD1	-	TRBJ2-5	CASSENRGMETQYF	TGTGCCAGCAGTGAAAACAGGGGGATGGAGACCCAGTACTTC
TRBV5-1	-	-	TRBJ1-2	CASSQQFGGPNYGYTF	TGCGCCAGCAGCCAACAATTCGGCGGGCCTAACTATGGCTACACCTTC
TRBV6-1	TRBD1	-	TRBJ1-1	CASSENRGPEAFF	TGTGCCAGCAGTGAAAACAGGGGCCCTGAAGCTTTCTTT
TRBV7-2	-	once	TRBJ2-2	CASSFGLSLTPGELFF	TGTGCCAGCAGCTTCGGCCTTTCACTAACACCGGGGGAGCTGTTTTTT
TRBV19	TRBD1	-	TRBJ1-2	CASSIAPGGITGYTF	TGTGCCAGTAGTATAGCTCCAGGGGGAATTACCGGCTACACCTTC
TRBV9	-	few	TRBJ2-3	CASSVEGGKVDTQYF	TGTGCCAGCAGCGTAGAGGGAGGAAAGGTTGATACGCAGTATTTT
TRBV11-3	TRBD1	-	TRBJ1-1	CASSRDSVNTEAFF	TGTGCCAGCAGCCGGGACAGCGTGAACACTGAAGCTTTCTTT
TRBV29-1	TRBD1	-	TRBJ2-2	CSVGQGAGTGELFF	TGCAGCGTTGGACAGGGGGCGGGCACCGGGGAGCTGTTTTTT
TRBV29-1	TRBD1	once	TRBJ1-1	CSVRTGGYDTEAFF	TGCAGCGTTAGGACAGGGGGCTATGACACTGAAGCTTTCTTT
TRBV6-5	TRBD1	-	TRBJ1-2	CASRRQGVNYGYTF	TGTGCCAGCAGAAGACAGGGGGTGAACTATGGCTACACCTTC
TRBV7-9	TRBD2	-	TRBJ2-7	CASSQRGASGRNEQYF	TGTGCCAGCAGCCAGAGAGGGGCTAGCGGGAGGAACGAGCAGTACTTC
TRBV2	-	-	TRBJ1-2	CASSLGGIDYGYTF	TGTGCCAGCAGTCTAGGGGGAATCGACTATGGCTACACCTTC
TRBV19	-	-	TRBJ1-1	CASSPFWGSTEAFF	TGTGCCAGTAGCCCATTCTGGGGCTCCACTGAAGCTTTCTTT
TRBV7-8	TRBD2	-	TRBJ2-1	CASSLAWGTSGRQQDEQFF	TGTGCCAGCAGCTTAGCTTGGGGGACTAGCGGGAGGCAGCAAGATGAGCAGTTCTTC
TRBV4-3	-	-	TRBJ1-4	CASSHYQRGEKLFF	TGCGCCAGCAGCCACTACCAACGCGGCGAAAAACTGTTTTTT
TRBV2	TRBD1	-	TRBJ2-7	CASSQSGTEVLSGEQYF	TGTGCCAGCAGTCAATCCGGGACAGAGGTTCTTTCGGGGGAGCAGTACTTC
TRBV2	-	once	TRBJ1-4	CASSALGREGEKLFF	TGTGCCAGCAGCGCCTTGGGCAGGGAGGGTGAAAAACTGTTTTTT
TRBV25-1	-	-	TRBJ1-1	CASSNSPNTEAFF	TGTGCCAGCAGTAACAGCCCGAACACTGAAGCTTTCTTT
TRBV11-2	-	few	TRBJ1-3	CASSLVPSSGNTIYF	TGTGCCAGCAGCTTAGTTCCGAGCTCTGGAAACACCATATATTTT
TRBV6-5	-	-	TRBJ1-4	CASSLHRNANEKLFF	TGTGCCAGCAGCTTACACCGAAATGCTAATGAAAAACTGTTTTTT
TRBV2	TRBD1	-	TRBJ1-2	CASSVATGGVQGYTF	TGTGCCAGCAGTGTAGCGACAGGGGGCGTACAGGGCTACACCTTC
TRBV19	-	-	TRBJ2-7	CATADSQTYEQYF	TGTGCCACCGCGGACAGCCAAACCTACGAGCAGTACTTC
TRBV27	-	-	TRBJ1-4	CASSLSGSVSSNEKLFF	TGTGCCAGCAGTTTGTCGGGTTCTGTGTCGTCTAATGAAAAACTGTTTTTT
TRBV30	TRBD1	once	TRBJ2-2	CAGPGTANTGELFF	TGTGCCGGCCCGGGGACAGCCAACACCGGGGAGCTGTTTTTT
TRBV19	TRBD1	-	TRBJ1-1	CASSLTTGTGYTEAFF	TGTGCCAGTAGTCTCACCACCGGGACAGGGTACACTGAAGCTTTCTTT
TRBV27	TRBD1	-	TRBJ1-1	CASSDTGVHTEAFF	TGTGCCAGCAGCGATACAGGGGTACACACTGAAGCTTTCTTT
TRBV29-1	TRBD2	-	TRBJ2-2	CSVAVSGRGTGELFF	TGCAGCGTTGCTGTTAGCGGGAGAGGCACCGGGGAGCTGTTTTTT